The entry below describes one TCR beta chain. The data are from a study of CD8 T cells in Susac syndrome. Germline CDR1 reads SGHDT; CDR2 reads YYEEEE. V dropped 5 bases and J dropped 4 bases, with 17 bases sitting between them. The CDR3 extends over 15 amino acids. After extraction with the RNeasy kit, about 0.45 to 1 ug of the RNA was reverse transcribed using random hexamers. TCRdb fed the immunoSEQ multiplex PCR reads into MiXCR, producing one record per CDR3 protein. The repertoire includes 190,000 or so distinct CDR3 sequences, about 96% of them detected once, and roughly 0.088% sits in the top ten.

Sequencing was done on a sample of CD4+ T cells from PBMCs. The chain links TRBV5-6 to TRBJ2-3, with D perhaps matching TRBD1 (7 bases). The receptor was derived from a human donor with multiple sclerosis. The CDR3 DNA reads TGTGCCAGCAGACGTACTGACAGGGACTCAGATACGCAGTATTTT. This encodes CASRRTDRDSDTQYF.